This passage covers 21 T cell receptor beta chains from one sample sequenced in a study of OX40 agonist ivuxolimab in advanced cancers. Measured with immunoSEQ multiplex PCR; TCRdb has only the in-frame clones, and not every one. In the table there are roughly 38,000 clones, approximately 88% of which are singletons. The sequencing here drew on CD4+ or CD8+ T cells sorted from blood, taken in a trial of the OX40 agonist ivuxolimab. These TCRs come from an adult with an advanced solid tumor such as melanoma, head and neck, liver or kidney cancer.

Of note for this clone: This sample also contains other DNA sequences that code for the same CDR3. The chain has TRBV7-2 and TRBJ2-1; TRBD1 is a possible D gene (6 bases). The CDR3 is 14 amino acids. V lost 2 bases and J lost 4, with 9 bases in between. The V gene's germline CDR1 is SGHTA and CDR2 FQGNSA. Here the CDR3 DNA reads TGTGCCAGCAGCTTAATGGGGGCGTACAATGAGCAGTTCTTC. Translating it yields CASSLMGAYNEQFF.

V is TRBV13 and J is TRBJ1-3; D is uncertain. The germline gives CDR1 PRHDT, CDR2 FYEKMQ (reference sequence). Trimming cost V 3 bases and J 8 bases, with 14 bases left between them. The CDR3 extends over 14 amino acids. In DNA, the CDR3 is TGTGCCAGCAGCTTCCGGGGATTTACGGACACCATATATTTT. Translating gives CASSFRGFTDTIYF.

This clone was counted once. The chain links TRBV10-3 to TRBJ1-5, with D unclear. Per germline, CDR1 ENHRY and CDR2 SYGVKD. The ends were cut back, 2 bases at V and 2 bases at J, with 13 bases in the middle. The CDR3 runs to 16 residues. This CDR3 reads CAISERLEAGNQPQHF. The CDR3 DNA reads TGTGCCATCAGTGAGAGGCTGGAGGCCGGCAATCAGCCCCAGCATTTT.

For the CDR3, the DNA is TGTGCCAGCAGTTGGGACAGGGGGACTAATCAGCCCCAGCATTTT. Amino acids: CASSWDRGTNQPQHF. The rearrangement uses TRBV7-2 and TRBJ1-5; 11 bases match TRBD1. CDR1 is SGHTA and CDR2 is FQGNSA in the germline V gene. V was clipped by 6 bases and J by 4 bases; unmatched bases: 5. The CDR3 runs to 15 residues. Supplemented by reference TRBV7-2 and TRBJ1-5, the full variable domain reads GAGVSQSPSNKVTEKGKDVELRCDPISGHTALYWYRQSLGQGLEFLIYFQGNSAPDKSGLPSDRFSAERTGGSVSTLTIQRTQQEDSAVYLCASSWDRGTNQPQHFGDGTRLSIL.

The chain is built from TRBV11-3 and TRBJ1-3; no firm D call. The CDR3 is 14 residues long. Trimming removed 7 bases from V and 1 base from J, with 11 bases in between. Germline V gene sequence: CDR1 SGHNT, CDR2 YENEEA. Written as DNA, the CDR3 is TGTGCCAGCACCCGACAAACGTCTGGAAACACCATATATTTT. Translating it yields CASTRQTSGNTIYF. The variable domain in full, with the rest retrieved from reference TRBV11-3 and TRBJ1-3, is EAGVVQSPRYKIIEKKQPVAFWCNPISGHNTLYWYLQNLGQGPELLIRYENEEAVDDSQLPKDRFSAERLKGVDSTLKIQPAELGDSAVYLCASTRQTSGNTIYFGEGSWLTVV.

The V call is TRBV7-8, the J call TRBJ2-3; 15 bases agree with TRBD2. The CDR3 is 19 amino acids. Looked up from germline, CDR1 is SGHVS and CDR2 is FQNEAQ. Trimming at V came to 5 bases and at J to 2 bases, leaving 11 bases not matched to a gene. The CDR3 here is CASSLTGLAGGSYTDTQYF. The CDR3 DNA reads TGTGCCAGCAGCCTCACGGGACTAGCGGGGGGATCTTACACAGATACGCAGTATTTT.

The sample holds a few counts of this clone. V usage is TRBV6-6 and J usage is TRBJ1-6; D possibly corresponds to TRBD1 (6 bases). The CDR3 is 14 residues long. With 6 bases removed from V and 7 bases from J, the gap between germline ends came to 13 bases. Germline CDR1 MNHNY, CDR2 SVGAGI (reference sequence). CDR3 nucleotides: TGTGCCAGCAGCCCTCAGGGGCGCAATTCACCCCTCCACTTT. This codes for CASSPQGRNSPLHF.

CDR3 nucleotide sequence: TGTGCCAGCAGTCCTCCCCCTGCGGGGGGGATACACAATGAGCAGTTCTTC. It encodes CASSPPPAGGIHNEQFF. The V call is TRBV27, the J call TRBJ2-1, with 9 bases identical to TRBD2. With 5 bases clipped from V and 5 bases from J, the junction kept 13 bases outside the gene matches. Looked up from germline, CDR1 is MNHEY and CDR2 is SMNVEV (reference sequence). The CDR3 spans 17 residues.

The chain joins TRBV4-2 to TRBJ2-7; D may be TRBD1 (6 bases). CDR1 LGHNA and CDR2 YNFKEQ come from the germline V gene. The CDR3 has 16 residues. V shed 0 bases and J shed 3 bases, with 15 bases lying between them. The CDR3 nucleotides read TGTGCCAGCAGCCAAGAGGCCCCTACAGGGCTCTACGAGCAGTACTTC. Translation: CASSQEAPTGLYEQYF.

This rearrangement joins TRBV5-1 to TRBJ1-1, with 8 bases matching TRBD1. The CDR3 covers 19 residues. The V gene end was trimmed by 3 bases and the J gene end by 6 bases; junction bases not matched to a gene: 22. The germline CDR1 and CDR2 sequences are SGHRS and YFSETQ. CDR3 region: CASSSRGTGAPSRSPEAFF. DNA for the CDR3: TGCGCCAGCAGCTCCCGCGGGACAGGCGCCCCGAGTCGAAGCCCTGAAGCTTTCTTT.

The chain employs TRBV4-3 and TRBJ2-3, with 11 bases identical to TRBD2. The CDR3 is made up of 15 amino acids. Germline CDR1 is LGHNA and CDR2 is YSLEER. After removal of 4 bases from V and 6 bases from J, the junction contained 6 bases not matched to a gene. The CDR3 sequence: CASSLSSGGVDTQYF. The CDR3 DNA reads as TGCGCCAGCAGCCTTAGTAGCGGGGGGGTCGATACGCAGTATTTT.

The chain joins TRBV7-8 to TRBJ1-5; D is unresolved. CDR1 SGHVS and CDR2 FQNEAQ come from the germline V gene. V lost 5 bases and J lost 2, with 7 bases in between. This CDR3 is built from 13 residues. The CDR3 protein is CASSPMRNQPQHF. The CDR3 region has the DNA TGTGCCAGCAGCCCCATGCGCAATCAGCCCCAGCATTTT. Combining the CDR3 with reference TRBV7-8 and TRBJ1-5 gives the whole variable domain GAGVSQSPRYKVAKRGQDVALRCDPISGHVSLFWYQQALGQGPEFLTYFQNEAQLDKSGLPSDRFFAERPEGSVSTLKIQRTQQEDSAVYLCASSPMRNQPQHFGDGTRLSIL.

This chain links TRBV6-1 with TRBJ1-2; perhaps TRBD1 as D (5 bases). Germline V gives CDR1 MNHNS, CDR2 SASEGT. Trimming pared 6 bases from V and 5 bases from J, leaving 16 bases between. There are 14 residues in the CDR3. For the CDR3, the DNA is TGTGCCAGCAGACTAGTGGGGGATACTTATGGCTACACCTTC. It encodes CASRLVGDTYGYTF.

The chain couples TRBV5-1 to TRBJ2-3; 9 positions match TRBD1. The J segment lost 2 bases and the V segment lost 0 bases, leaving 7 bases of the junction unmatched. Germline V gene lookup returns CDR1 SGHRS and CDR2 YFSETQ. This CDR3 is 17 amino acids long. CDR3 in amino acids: CASSLVGQGSPTDTQYF. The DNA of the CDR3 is TGCGCCAGCAGCTTGGTGGGACAGGGAAGCCCCACAGATACGCAGTATTTT.

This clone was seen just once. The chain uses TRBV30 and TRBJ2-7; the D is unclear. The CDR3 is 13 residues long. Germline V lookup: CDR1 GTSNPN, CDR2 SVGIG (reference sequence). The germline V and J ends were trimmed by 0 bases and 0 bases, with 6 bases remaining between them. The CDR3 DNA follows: TGTGCCTGGAGTGTAAGTAGCTCCTACGAGCAGTACTTC. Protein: CAWSVSSSYEQYF.

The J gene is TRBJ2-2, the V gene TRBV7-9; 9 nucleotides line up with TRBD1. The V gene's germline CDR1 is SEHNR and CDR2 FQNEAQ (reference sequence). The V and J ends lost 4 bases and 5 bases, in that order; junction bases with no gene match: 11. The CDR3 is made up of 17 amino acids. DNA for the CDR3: TGTGCCAGCAGCTACCCCCGGGGACAGGGTAGGACCGGGGAGCTGTTTTTT. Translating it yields CASSYPRGQGRTGELFF.

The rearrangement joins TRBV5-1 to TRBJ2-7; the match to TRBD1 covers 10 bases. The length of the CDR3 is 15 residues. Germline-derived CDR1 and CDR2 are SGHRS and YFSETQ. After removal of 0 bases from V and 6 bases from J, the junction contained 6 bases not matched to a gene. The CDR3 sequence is CASSLETGGMFEQYF. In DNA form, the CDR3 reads TGCGCCAGCAGCTTGGAGACAGGGGGCATGTTCGAGCAGTACTTC.

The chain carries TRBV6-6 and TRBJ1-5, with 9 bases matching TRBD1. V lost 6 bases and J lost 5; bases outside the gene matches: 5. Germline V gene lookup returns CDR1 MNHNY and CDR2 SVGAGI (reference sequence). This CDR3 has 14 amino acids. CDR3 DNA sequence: TGTGCCAGCAGCAAACGACAGGGGGATCAGCCCCAGCATTTT. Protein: CASSKRQGDQPQHF.

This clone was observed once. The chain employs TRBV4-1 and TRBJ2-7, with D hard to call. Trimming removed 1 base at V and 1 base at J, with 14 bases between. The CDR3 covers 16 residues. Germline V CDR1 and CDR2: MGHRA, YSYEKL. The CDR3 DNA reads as TGCGCCAGCAGCCAAGGGCTCGGGCAAAGTTCCTACGAGCAGTACTTC. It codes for CASSQGLGQSSYEQYF.

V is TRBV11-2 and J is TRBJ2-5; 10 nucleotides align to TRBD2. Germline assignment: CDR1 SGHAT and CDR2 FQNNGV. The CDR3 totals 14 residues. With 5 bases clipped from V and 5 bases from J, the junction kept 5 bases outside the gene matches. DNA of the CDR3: TGTGCCAGCAGCCGGAGCGGGGGGGTCGAGACCCAGTACTTC. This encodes CASSRSGGVETQYF.

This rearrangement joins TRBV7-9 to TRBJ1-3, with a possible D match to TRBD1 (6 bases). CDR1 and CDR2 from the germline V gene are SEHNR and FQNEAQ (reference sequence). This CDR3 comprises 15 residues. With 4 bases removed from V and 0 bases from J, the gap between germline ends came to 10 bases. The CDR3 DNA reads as TGTGCCAGCAGCTCGGCAGGGGACTCTGGAAACACCATATATTTT. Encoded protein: CASSSAGDSGNTIYF.